This T cell receptor beta chain was sequenced for a study of cytotoxic CD8 clonotypes in ibrutinib-treated CLL. The CDR3 has 14 residues. CDR1 and CDR2 from the germline V gene are SGDLS and YYNGEE. V was cut by 4 bases and J by 1 base, with 11 bases left in between. TCR beta library input comprised about 2 micrograms of genomic DNA from cryopreserved PBMCs. Study-level findings and limits: Private clonotypes, not public ones, expanded at ibrutinib response. Clonality went up at the time of ibrutinib response, stayed stable in sustained remission, and later dropped back toward its baseline level at progression.

Data came from immunoSEQ multiplex PCR; TCRdb stores just in-frame clones and leaves some out. Of 11,000 to 15,000 clones in the sample, almost 65% were seen once. Turning to this clone: Its antigen is unknown.

This clonotype was obtained from a human donor with chronic lymphocytic leukemia. The sequenced sample was PBMCs, obtained before ibrutinib treatment. The V call is TRBV9, the J call TRBJ2-5; weak D call: TRBD1 (6 bases). The CDR3 region has the DNA TGTGCCAGCAGCTTACGGGACACCCAAGAGACCCAGTACTTC. This gives the protein CASSLRDTQETQYF.